The TCR beta chain described here comes from a study of T-cell reconstitution after alpha-beta-depleted transplantation in children. Regarding this clonotype: Its antigen is undetermined.

Molecular barcoding with unique molecular identifiers was used for the TCRbeta library. MiXCR, applied by TCRdb to the PCR reads, yields one record per CDR3 protein. The sample has about 58,000 distinct CDR3 sequences, 44% seen once. Study-wide points: The study traced high day-60 TCRbeta diversity in some patients to surviving recipient T cells and thymic progenitors.

CDR1 and CDR2 (germline): SGHAT, FQNNGV. This CDR3 has 15 residues. Germline trimming cut 1 base from V and 3 bases from J; bases unmatched to any gene: 3. This TCR was recovered from a male patient younger than 18 who had a stem cell transplant for acute lymphoblastic leukemia, so the T cells may come from the graft donor. The input for sequencing was PBMCs, mostly from graft donor cells, taken 360 days after TCRalphabeta/CD19-depleted stem cell transplant. The chain combines TRBV11-2 with TRBJ2-1; 7 bases are a match to TRBD2. The CDR3 loop is CASSLGTSLYNEQFF. The CDR3 nucleotides read TGTGCCAGCAGCTTAGGGACTAGTCTCTACAATGAGCAGTTCTTC.